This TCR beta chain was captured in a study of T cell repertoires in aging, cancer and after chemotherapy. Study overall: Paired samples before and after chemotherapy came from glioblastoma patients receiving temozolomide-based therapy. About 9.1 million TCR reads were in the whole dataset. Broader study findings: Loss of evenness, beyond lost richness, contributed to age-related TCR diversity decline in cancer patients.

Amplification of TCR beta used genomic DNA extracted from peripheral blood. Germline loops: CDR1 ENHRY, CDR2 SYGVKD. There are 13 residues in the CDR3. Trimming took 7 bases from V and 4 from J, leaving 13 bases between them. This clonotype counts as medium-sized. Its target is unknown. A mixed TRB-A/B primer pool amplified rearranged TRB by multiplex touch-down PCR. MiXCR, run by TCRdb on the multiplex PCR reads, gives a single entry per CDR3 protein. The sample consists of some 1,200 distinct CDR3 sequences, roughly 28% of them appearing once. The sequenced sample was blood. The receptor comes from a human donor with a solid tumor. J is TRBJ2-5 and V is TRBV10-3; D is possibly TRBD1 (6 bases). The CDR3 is CAIISRTAETQYF. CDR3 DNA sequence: TGTGCCATCATTTCTCGGACAGCAGAGACCCAGTACTTC.